This T cell receptor beta chain came from a study of blood T cell repertoires in COVID-19. Libraries were prepared by immunoSEQ multiplex PCR; TCRdb keeps only in-frame clonotypes and omits some of them. Among 250,000 to 350,000 clones listed, approximately 84% were seen once. V trimming: 7 bases; J trimming: 5 bases; junction bases outside the gene matches: 12. This CDR3 has 16 amino acids. Germline V gives CDR1 SGHNT, CDR2 YYREEE (reference sequence). The receptor comes from a human donor with COVID-19, enrolled during active disease. The donor label of this sample is uncertain. The sample taken for sequencing was peripheral blood. The chain uses TRBV5-4 and TRBJ2-1; 10 bases line up with TRBD2. CDR3 residues: CASGRLAGVGDNEQFF. CDR3 coding DNA: TGTGCCAGCGGGCGGCTAGCGGGAGTTGGGGACAATGAGCAGTTCTTC. The complete variable domain, with remaining parts taken from reference TRBV5-4 and TRBJ2-1, reads ETGVTQSPTHLIKTRGQQVTLRCSSQSGHNTVSWYQQALGQGPQFIFQYYREEENGRGNFPPRFSGLQFPNYSSELNVNALELDDSALYLCASGRLAGVGDNEQFFGPGTRLTVL.